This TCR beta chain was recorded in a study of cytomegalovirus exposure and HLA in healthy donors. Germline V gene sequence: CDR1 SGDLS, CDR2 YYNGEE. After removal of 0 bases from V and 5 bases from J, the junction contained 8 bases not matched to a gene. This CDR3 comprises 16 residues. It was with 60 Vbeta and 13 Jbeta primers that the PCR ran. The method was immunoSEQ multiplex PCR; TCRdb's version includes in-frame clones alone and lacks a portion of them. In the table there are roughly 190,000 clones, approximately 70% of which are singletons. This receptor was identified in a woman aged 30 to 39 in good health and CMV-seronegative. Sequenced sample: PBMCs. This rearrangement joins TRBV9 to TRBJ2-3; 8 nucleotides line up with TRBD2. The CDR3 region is CASSVETGGELDTQYF. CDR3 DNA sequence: TGTGCCAGCAGCGTAGAGACGGGAGGGGAGCTAGATACGCAGTATTTT.